The 24 T cell receptor beta chains below all came from one sample that was sequenced in a study of a mutant IDH1 vaccine in newly diagnosed glioma. Time point of the sample: baseline, week 1 (first vaccination visit). Noted treatment: pre-vaccination baseline after standard-of-care therapy. Some clones are missing from TCRdb's copy, which holds only in-frame ones; the method was immunoSEQ multiplex PCR. This table holds about 54,000 clones, roughly 80% found once. Source: PBMCs, taken from a glioma patient treated with radiotherapy, temozolomide or both. These receptor sequences come from a man aged 18-30 years with glioma.

This chain uses TRBV29-1 with TRBJ2-5; D is perhaps TRBD1 (6 bases). V lost 7 bases and J 1 base, leaving 10 bases between the germline ends. Germline V CDR1 and CDR2: SQVTM, ANQGSEA. The length of the CDR3 is 12 residues. The CDR3 DNA reads as TGCAGCGCACGGACAGCCCAAGAGACCCAGTACTTC. It yields the protein CSARTAQETQYF.

J is TRBJ1-2 and V is TRBV6-6, with 7 nucleotides matching TRBD1. The CDR3 covers 14 residues. With V trimmed by 6 bases and J by 7 bases, 11 bases remained unmatched. Germline-derived CDR1 and CDR2 are MNHNY and SVGAGI (reference sequence). The chain's CDR3 is CASRPTTGTGGYTF. CDR3 in DNA: TGTGCCAGCAGGCCGACGACAGGGACGGGTGGCTACACCTTC.

The rearrangement uses TRBV27 and TRBJ1-2, with D possibly TRBD1 on 5 matching bases. Between the trimmed V and J ends, which lost 6 bases and 7 bases, there was a span of 18 bases. The CDR3 is 14 residues long. Germline V gene sequence: CDR1 MNHEY, CDR2 SMNVEV (reference sequence). The DNA of the CDR3 is TGTGCCAGCAGCAAAGGGTCCAGGGCGGGTGGCTACACCTTC. Residues: CASSKGSRAGGYTF.

The chain combines TRBV5-4 with TRBJ2-7; 8 bases line up with TRBD2. Germline trimming cut 3 bases from V and 2 bases from J; bases unmatched to any gene: 7. The CDR3 has 15 residues. Germline lookup yields CDR1 SGHNT and CDR2 YYREEE (reference sequence). The CDR3 region is CASSSSAGGAYEQYF. CDR3 nucleotides: TGTGCCAGCAGCTCCTCGGCGGGGGGAGCCTACGAGCAGTACTTC.

This chain links TRBV28 with TRBJ1-1, with D tentatively TRBD1 (5 bases). Germline V gene sequence: CDR1 MDHEN, CDR2 SYDVKM. The CDR3 has 13 residues. Trimming stripped 7 bases from V and 6 bases from J, with 15 bases between. CDR3 in DNA: TGTGCCAGCACCATTCGGCAGGGCTCTGAAGCTTTCTTT. Amino acids: CASTIRQGSEAFF.

To note about this clone: An end of the junction does not agree with germline; a read error may underlie this. V is TRBV5-1 and J is TRBJ2-5, with TRBD2 matching over 8 bases. The CDR3 is 15 residues long. The germline V gene has CDR1 SGHRS and CDR2 YFSETQ. This CDR3 is CVSSLDGTSEETQYF. In nucleotides, the CDR3 is TGCGTCAGCAGCTTGGACGGGACTAGTGAAGAGACCCAGTACTTC.

About this clone: A read error may produce the germline difference seen at one junction end. This chain uses TRBV7-7 with TRBJ1-3; D unresolved. Per the germline V gene, CDR1 is SSHAT and CDR2 is FNYEAQ (reference sequence). This CDR3 is built from 15 residues. CDR3 residues: CASSLGRSSGNTIYF. CDR3 DNA sequence: TGTGCTAGCAGCTTAGGACGCAGCTCTGGAAACACCATATATTTT.

This clone came up a few times. The chain employs TRBV9 and TRBJ1-1; possible D gene TRBD1, 5 bases. The length of the CDR3 is 15 residues. Germline V gene data show CDR1 as SGDLS and CDR2 as YYNGEE. Trimming cost V 4 bases and J 6 bases, with 19 bases left between them. The CDR3 sequence: CASSRSRTPLSEAFF. DNA of the CDR3: TGTGCCAGCAGCCGATCTCGGACACCCCTCTCTGAAGCTTTCTTT.

About this clone itself: At one end the junction does not follow the germline gene, possibly because of a read error. The chain links TRBV11-2 to TRBJ1-1; 7 bases match TRBD1. The CDR3 has 15 residues. Germline V gene data show CDR1 as SGHAT and CDR2 as FQNNGV. DNA for the CDR3: TGTGCCAGCAGCTTACCCGCCGGGACAGTAGGCCCACCTGGTTTT. Its protein product is CASSLPAGTVGPPGF.

The CDR3 is CASSLMRDVGNTIYF. CDR3 sequence (DNA): TGTGCCAGCAGCTTGATGAGGGATGTAGGAAACACCATATATTTT. V gene TRBV5-4 combines with J gene TRBJ1-3, with no clear D. The CDR3 has 15 residues. Germline V gene lookup returns CDR1 SGHNT and CDR2 YYREEE (reference sequence). The ends were cut back, 1 base at V and 4 bases at J, with 12 bases in the middle.

The J gene is TRBJ1-1, the V gene TRBV13; D not certain. With 1 base removed from V and 4 bases from J, the gap between germline ends came to 4 bases. In germline, CDR1 is PRHDT, CDR2 FYEKMQ (reference sequence). The CDR3 covers 12 residues. Written as DNA, the CDR3 is TGTGCCAGCAGCTTAGTCCGCACTGAAGCTTTCTTT. This gives the protein CASSLVRTEAFF.

The chain carries TRBV6-5 and TRBJ1-2; 8 positions match TRBD1. Germline loops: CDR1 MNHEY, CDR2 SVGAGI. The V and J ends lost 4 bases and 6 bases, in that order; junction bases with no gene match: 1. The CDR3 runs to 12 residues. This CDR3 reads CASSSGGHGYTF. The CDR3 nucleotides are TGTGCCAGCAGTTCAGGGGGCCATGGCTACACCTTC.

The table lists this clone with a count of one. The chain combines TRBV4-2 with TRBJ1-2; D remains unclear. CDR1 and CDR2 from the germline V gene are LGHNA and YNFKEQ. This CDR3 region has 20 residues. V was clipped by 3 bases and J by 5 bases, with 31 bases between them. The CDR3 here is CASSHPATSPSLSDGYGYTF. CDR3 sequence (DNA): TGTGCCAGCAGCCATCCGGCAACTTCTCCCTCCCTGTCGGACGGGTATGGCTACACCTTC.

The chain employs TRBV6-5 and TRBJ2-2; tentative D call: TRBD1 (6 bases). Between the trimmed V and J ends, which lost 5 bases and 1 base, there was a span of 11 bases. The CDR3 spans 15 residues. Looked up from germline, CDR1 is MNHEY and CDR2 is SVGAGI. The DNA of the CDR3 is TGTGCCAGCAGTCCCCCGACAGGGAACACCGGGGAGCTGTTTTTT. This codes for CASSPPTGNTGELFF.

The genes are TRBV29-1 and TRBJ2-2, with D unresolved. V was pared by 3 bases and J by 3 bases, with 5 bases between. Germline lookup yields CDR1 SQVTM and CDR2 ANQGSEA. This CDR3 spans 12 amino acids. CDR3 residues: CSVDVDTGELFF. The DNA of the CDR3 is TGCAGCGTTGACGTGGACACCGGGGAGCTGTTTTTT.

In regard to this clone: No conserved phenylalanine or tryptophan is present at the end of the CDR3, so a read error is the likely explanation. The DNA is left out, because the CDR3 cannot be placed on it with certainty; the CDR3 is given as TCRdb lists it. The CDR3 sequence: CSARYLAGGRL. This chain uses TRBV20-1 with TRBJ2-4; the listed D gene, TRBD2, was not tested against the DNA. CDR1 and CDR2 from the germline V gene are DFQATT and SNEGSKA (reference sequence). The CDR3 is 11 residues long, counting both termini.

This sequence joins TRBV30 and TRBJ1-5, with D unresolved. This CDR3 has 13 residues. Germline loops: CDR1 GTSNPN, CDR2 SVGIG (reference sequence). Trimming removed 5 bases at V and 0 bases at J, with 8 bases between. CDR3 loop: CAWRPFSNQPQHF. The DNA of the CDR3 is TGTGCCTGGCGCCCGTTTAGCAATCAGCCCCAGCATTTT.

The genes are TRBV5-6 and TRBJ1-1, with D possibly TRBD1 on 5 matching bases. The CDR3 is 16 residues long. Trimming cost V 4 bases and J 0 bases, with 16 bases left between them. Germline CDR1 is SGHDT and CDR2 is YYEEEE. The CDR3 nucleotides are TGTGCCAGCAGCCCATTAGGTCAGGGAATGAACACTGAAGCTTTCTTT. Amino acid sequence: CASSPLGQGMNTEAFF.

The rearrangement joins TRBV27 to TRBJ1-1, with TRBD1 identical over 7 bases. Germline CDR1 is MNHEY and CDR2 is SMNVEV (reference sequence). The V gene end was trimmed by 4 bases and the J gene end by 0 bases; junction bases not matched to a gene: 5. The CDR3 sequence is 15 residues long. CDR3 amino acids: CASSSRTGLNTEAFF. The CDR3 DNA reads TGTGCCAGCAGTTCCAGGACAGGACTGAACACTGAAGCTTTCTTT.

CDR3 sequence reads: CAEGPTSNYGYTF. The CDR3 nucleotides are TGTGCTGAGGGCCCAACCTCTAACTATGGCTACACCTTC. This chain joins TRBV2 and TRBJ1-2; D remains ambiguous. The germline V gene encodes CDR1 SNHLY and CDR2 FYNNEI. CDR3 length equals 13 residues. The full variable domain, with the rest looked up from reference TRBV2 and TRBJ1-2, is EPEVTQTPSHQVTQMGQEVILRCVPISNHLYFYWYRQILGQKVEFLVSFYNNEISEKSEIFDDQFSVERPDGSNFTLKIRSTKLEDSAMYFCAEGPTSNYGYTFGSGTRLTVV.

This chain uses TRBV7-2 with TRBJ2-5, with D possibly matching TRBD2 (5 bases). This CDR3 comprises 14 residues. Germline CDR1 is SGHTA and CDR2 is FQGNSA. Between the trimmed V and J ends, which lost 3 bases and 5 bases, there was a span of 13 bases. The DNA of the CDR3 is TGTGCCAGCAGCTTCGAACTAGGCAGGGAGACCCAGTACTTC. Translating gives CASSFELGRETQYF.

The table lists this clone with a few counts. This rearrangement joins TRBV2 to TRBJ1-1; perhaps TRBD1 as D (6 bases). The CDR3 runs 12 residues. Per germline, CDR1 SNHLY and CDR2 FYNNEI. V was pared by 9 bases and J by 3 bases, with 11 bases between. CDR3 sequence reads: CARDSEDTEAFF. Written as DNA, the CDR3 is TGTGCCAGGGACAGCGAGGACACTGAAGCTTTCTTT.

This chain connects TRBV28 to TRBJ2-7, with D unclear. The CDR3 consists of 14 residues. V lost 5 bases to trimming and J lost 1 base, with 12 bases between them. The germline gives CDR1 MDHEN, CDR2 SYDVKM. The DNA of the CDR3 is TGTGCCAGCAGTGCGCCCCCCCGATCCTACGAGCAGTACTTC. As protein: CASSAPPRSYEQYF.

The CDR3 DNA reads as TGTGCCAGCAGATCAACGAAATCTAGCACAGATACGCAGTATTTT. Translated, it gives CASRSTKSSTDTQYF. The V call is TRBV28, the J call TRBJ2-3, with D unclear. This CDR3 contains 15 residues. V lost 6 bases, J lost 0 bases, and 13 bases lay in between. Germline CDR1 reads MDHEN; CDR2 reads SYDVKM.